These 15 T cell receptor beta chains came from one sample sequenced in a study of control samples from healthy donors and cancer patients. Libraries were prepared by immunoSEQ multiplex PCR; TCRdb keeps only in-frame clonotypes and omits some of them. The data contain 100,000 to 150,000 clones, 70% to 90% of them singletons. The source material was blood. Receptor source: a man in his 60s in good health.

V is TRBV6-2 or TRBV6-3 and J is TRBJ1-4; no reliable D call. The CDR3 spans 16 residues. V was cut by 5 bases and J by 0 bases, with 13 bases left in between. CDR1 and CDR2 from the germline V gene are MNHEY and SVGEGT. CDR3 residues: CASSDPHRTTNEKLFF. The CDR3 coding sequence is TGTGCCAGCAGTGACCCGCACAGAACAACTAATGAAAAACTGTTTTTT.

V is TRBV12-3 or TRBV12-4 and J is TRBJ1-1; 7 bases are shared with TRBD1. The CDR3 consists of 13 residues. V shed 2 bases and J 6 bases; nucleotides not matched to a gene: 3. The CDR3: CASSLQGGPEAFF. The DNA of the CDR3 is TGTGCCAGCAGTTTACAGGGGGGCCCTGAAGCTTTCTTT.

V and J are TRBV27 and TRBJ2-7; possible D gene TRBD2, 6 bases. The germline V gene has CDR1 MNHEY and CDR2 SMNVEV (reference sequence). Trimming took 4 bases from V and 0 from J, leaving 13 bases between them. This CDR3 is built from 15 residues. The CDR3: CASSYQRASSYEQYF. The CDR3 DNA reads as TGTGCCAGCAGTTACCAGCGGGCCAGCTCCTACGAGCAGTACTTC.

This clone was observed a handful of times. This sequence joins TRBV28 and TRBJ2-1; possibly TRBD1 or TRBD2 for D (5 bases each). The length of the CDR3 is 10 residues. Germline V gene data show CDR1 as MDHEN and CDR2 as SYDVKM. This chain's CDR3 is CAGGTDEQFF. The CDR3 DNA is TGTGCAGGTGGGACCGATGAGCAGTTCTTC. Full variable domain (remainder filled in from reference TRBV28 and TRBJ2-1): DVKVTQSSRYLVKRTGEKVFLECVQDMDHENMFWYRQDPGLGLRLIYFSYDVKMKEKGDIPEGYSVSREKKERFSLILESASTNQTSMYLCAGGTDEQFFGPGTRLTVL.

V is TRBV2 and J is TRBJ1-2; a weak D match, TRBD1 (5 bases). CDR3 size: 14 residues. CDR1 and CDR2 from the germline V gene are SNHLY and FYNNEI. Trimming stripped 5 bases from V and 4 bases from J, with 14 bases between. The CDR3 region has the DNA TGTGCCAGCAGTTCGGGGCTTAGGTCCTATGGCTACACCTTC. Protein: CASSSGLRSYGYTF. The full variable domain, rest sourced from reference TRBV2 and TRBJ1-2, is EPEVTQTPSHQVTQMGQEVILRCVPISNHLYFYWYRQILGQKVEFLVSFYNNEISEKSEIFDDQFSVERPDGSNFTLKIRSTKLEDSAMYFCASSSGLRSYGYTFGSGTRLTVV.

This chain connects TRBV7-2 to TRBJ1-5; no definite D call. Germline loops: CDR1 SGHTA, CDR2 FQGNSA. Trimming took off 1 base at V and 4 bases at J, with 11 bases between the two ends. CDR3 length: 15 amino acids. The CDR3 reads CASSLDPGLNQPQHF. The CDR3 coding sequence is TGTGCCAGCAGCTTAGACCCGGGGTTAAATCAGCCCCAGCATTTT.

The CDR3 is CAWRGDWNLDTQYF. The CDR3 nucleotides are TGTGCCTGGAGGGGGGATTGGAACCTGGATACGCAGTATTTT. The chain links TRBV30 to TRBJ2-3; D could derive from TRBD1 or TRBD2 (5 bases each). Germline V gives CDR1 GTSNPN, CDR2 SVGIG (reference sequence). The CDR3 consists of 14 residues. V dropped 3 bases and J dropped 6 bases, with 16 bases sitting between them.

The V and J genes are TRBV25-1 and TRBJ1-2; 7 bases fit TRBD1. Germline loops: CDR1 MGHDK, CDR2 SYGVNS. CDR3 length: 13 residues. V lost 6 bases to trimming and J lost 6 bases; unmatched junction nucleotides: 7. The CDR3 sequence is CASRSDRVHGYTF. The CDR3 DNA sequence: TGTGCCAGCAGATCAGACAGGGTACATGGCTACACCTTC.

The chain uses TRBV19 and TRBJ2-1; possible D gene TRBD2, 6 bases. The V and J ends lost 5 bases and 0 bases respectively, with 23 bases between them. This CDR3 contains 19 residues. The germline CDR1 and CDR2 sequences are LNHDA and SQIVND (reference sequence). The CDR3 reads CASSYGTRNSAASYNEQFF. Written as DNA, the CDR3 is TGTGCCAGTAGTTACGGGACTCGCAATTCCGCGGCCTCCTACAATGAGCAGTTCTTC.

The chain has TRBV4-2 and TRBJ2-7, with unresolved D. CDR1 LGHNA and CDR2 YNFKEQ come from the germline V gene. Trimming took off 1 base at V and 3 bases at J, with 7 bases between the two ends. CDR3 length: 13 residues. Here the CDR3 DNA reads TGTGCCAGCAGCCAAGGGAAAGACTACGAGCAGTACTTC. This gives the protein CASSQGKDYEQYF.

This clone was detected only a few times. This chain joins TRBV5-6 and TRBJ1-5; 7 bases align to TRBD1. The CDR3 extends over 15 amino acids. The V and J ends lost 0 bases and 11 bases, in that order; junction bases with no gene match: 11. The germline V gene encodes CDR1 SGHDT and CDR2 YYEEEE. CDR3 in DNA: TGTGCCAGCAGCTTGGGACAGGGAAGTAACGGGGCCCAGCATTTT. As protein: CASSLGQGSNGAQHF. The variable domain in full, completed from reference TRBV5-6 and TRBJ1-5, reads DAGVTQSPTHLIKTRGQQVTLRCSPKSGHDTVSWYQQALGQGPQFIFQYYEEEERQRGNFPDRFSGHQFPNYSSELNVNALLLGDSALYLCASSLGQGSNGAQHFGDGTRLSIL.

V gene TRBV6-5 combines with J gene TRBJ2-5, with no clear D. With 8 bases removed from V and 2 bases from J, the gap between germline ends came to 12 bases. Germline loops: CDR1 MNHEY, CDR2 SVGAGI. This CDR3 spans 13 amino acids. The DNA of the CDR3 is TGTGCCAGCGGTTGGAGTTCTCAAGAGACCCAGTACTTC. It specifies CASGWSSQETQYF.

The chain couples TRBV3-1 (or the pseudogene TRBV3-2) to TRBJ1-1; no clear D. CDR1 is LGHDT, CDR2 YNNKEL, per germline (reference sequence). There are 15 residues in the CDR3. V lost 1 base and J lost 4, with 13 bases in between. The CDR3 sequence: CASSQGIQIFTEAFF. The CDR3 DNA follows: TGTGCCAGCAGCCAAGGAATTCAGATTTTCACTGAAGCTTTCTTT.

The chain carries TRBV5-1 and TRBJ2-5; 10 bases map to TRBD2. V lost 6 bases, J lost 5 bases, and 10 bases stayed unmatched. Germline loops: CDR1 SGHRS, CDR2 YFSETQ. This CDR3 contains 15 residues. The CDR3 DNA is TGCGCCAGCATTGGTAGCGGGGGGCCTGGGGAGACCCAGTACTTC. Translated: CASIGSGGPGETQYF.

The gene calls are TRBV7-6 and TRBJ2-3; TRBD1 matches at 10 bases. The CDR3 has 15 amino acids. Trimming cost V 4 bases and J 8 bases; bases outside gene matches: 9. Germline CDR1 reads SGHVS; CDR2 reads FNYEAQ. The CDR3 loop reads CASSSGTGELGTQYF. Here the CDR3 DNA reads TGTGCCAGCAGCTCCGGGACAGGGGAGTTAGGTACGCAGTATTTT.